The 30 T cell receptor beta chains below were found in one sample sequenced in a study of early T cells in non-severe SARS-CoV-2 infection. TCRdb reprocessed the 5' RACE reads with MiXCR, giving one entry per CDR3 protein. Of approximately 26,000 distinct CDR3 sequences listed, 4.2% are singletons. Material: whole blood. These TCRs come from an adult who was a healthcare worker with PCR-confirmed SARS-CoV-2 infection or an uninfected control (not recorded which).

The rearrangement uses TRBV7-9 and TRBJ2-2; D perhaps matches TRBD2 (7 bases). Germline V CDR1 and CDR2: SEHNR, FQNEAQ (reference sequence). V lost 0 bases and J lost 1, with 9 bases in between. The CDR3 loop spans 16 amino acids. The CDR3 sequence: CASSLAGGLNTGELFF. As DNA, the CDR3 is TGTGCCAGCAGCTTAGCCGGGGGGCTGAACACCGGGGAGCTGTTTTTT.

This clonotype was counted many times. J is TRBJ2-7 and V is TRBV4-1, with a possible D match to TRBD2 (5 bases). The CDR3 has 13 residues. Per the germline V gene, CDR1 is MGHRA and CDR2 is YSYEKL. With 0 bases removed from V and 7 bases from J, the gap between germline ends came to 10 bases. The CDR3 nucleotides are TGCGCCAGCAGCCAAGATCCGGGAAGGGAGCAGTACTTC. Encoded protein: CASSQDPGREQYF.

The chain carries TRBV14 and TRBJ2-1; D is uncertain. This CDR3 has 13 residues. Germline CDR1 is SGHDN and CDR2 is FVKESK. V shed 4 bases and J shed 6 bases, with 10 bases lying between them. The CDR3 sequence is CASSPRLPNEQFF. CDR3 coding DNA: TGTGCCAGCAGCCCCCGCCTCCCCAATGAGCAGTTCTTC.

This clonotype was picked up a small number of times. The chain recombines TRBV20-1 with TRBJ2-5; D uncertain. This CDR3 spans 14 amino acids. The germline V gene has CDR1 DFQATT and CDR2 SNEGSKA (reference sequence). V was trimmed by 0 bases and J by 2 bases, leaving 10 bases between them. The CDR3: CSARDGQSQETQYF. The CDR3, as DNA: TGCAGTGCTAGAGATGGGCAGTCACAAGAGACCCAGTACTTC.

The chain joins TRBV19 to TRBJ2-3; 12 nucleotides agree with TRBD2. The CDR3 spans 16 residues. The germline gives CDR1 LNHDA, CDR2 SQIVND (reference sequence). After removal of 4 bases from V and 4 bases from J, the junction contained 6 bases not matched to a gene. The CDR3 sequence is CASSTSLAGGSDTQYF. DNA for the CDR3: TGTGCCAGTAGTACCTCTCTAGCGGGAGGGTCAGATACGCAGTATTTT.

This clonotype was counted a single time. The chain uses TRBV4-2 and TRBJ2-7, with TRBD1 matching over 8 bases. This CDR3 spans 15 amino acids. V dropped 0 bases and J dropped 5; count of bases not matched to a gene: 6. Germline assignment: CDR1 LGHNA and CDR2 YNFKEQ. For the CDR3, the DNA is TGTGCCAGCAGCCAAGACTGGACAGGGCAAGACGAGCAGTACTTC. This translates into CASSQDWTGQDEQYF.

This clonotype occurred many times. The chain uses TRBV29-1 and TRBJ2-7, with D possibly called TRBD1 or TRBD2 (5 bases each). Trimming shortened V by 8 bases and J by 0 bases, and 14 bases separated the two germline ends. The CDR3 is made up of 13 amino acids. CDR1 and CDR2 (germline): SQVTM, ANQGSEA. The CDR3 bases are TGCAGCACGAGGAAGGGACCCTCCTACGAGCAGTACTTC. It yields the protein CSTRKGPSYEQYF.

This clonotype occurred many times. The J gene is TRBJ2-7, the V gene TRBV20-1; TRBD1 is a possible D gene (5 bases). Trimming took off 0 bases at V and 3 bases at J, with 18 bases between the two ends. The germline gives CDR1 DFQATT, CDR2 SNEGSKA (reference sequence). The CDR3 sequence is 16 residues long. The CDR3 region has the DNA TGCAGTGCTAGAGATTCCAGTAGACAGACGTTCTACGAGCAGTACTTC. Translated, it gives CSARDSSRQTFYEQYF.

This sequence joins TRBV5-1 and TRBJ2-5, with D perhaps TRBD1 (6 bases). Per germline, CDR1 SGHRS and CDR2 YFSETQ. Between the trimmed V and J ends, which lost 4 bases and 3 bases, there was a span of 13 bases. This CDR3 is built from 14 residues. The CDR3 DNA reads as TGCGCCAGCAGCATTCCGGGACAAGAAGAGACCCAGTACTTC. Translated, it gives CASSIPGQEETQYF. The full variable domain, rest sourced from reference TRBV5-1 and TRBJ2-5, is KAGVTQTPRYLIKTRGQQVTLSCSPISGHRSVSWYQQTPGQGLQFLFEYFSETQRNKGNFPGRFSGRQFSNSRSEMNVSTLELGDSALYLCASSIPGQEETQYFGPGTRLLVL.

This clonotype was observed many times. The chain recombines TRBV7-6 with TRBJ2-5; 7 positions agree with TRBD2. V lost 5 bases to trimming and J lost 1 base; unmatched junction nucleotides: 4. Germline CDR1 is SGHVS and CDR2 is FNYEAQ. CDR3 size: 14 residues. CDR3 bases: TGTGCCAGCAGCCGCAGCGGGACCCAAGAGACCCAGTACTTC. Encoded protein: CASSRSGTQETQYF.

This clonotype is categorized as medium-sized. The V and J genes are TRBV12-3 or TRBV12-4 and TRBJ1-2; no clear D gene. The V gene lost 8 bases and the J gene lost 5 bases, with 15 bases spanning the gap. This CDR3 has 13 residues. The CDR3 bases are TGTGCCAGCGCCCTGCAAGTCCTATATGGCTACACCTTC. Protein sequence: CASALQVLYGYTF.

V usage is TRBV15 and J usage is TRBJ2-7; 10 positions match TRBD1. The CDR3 is 13 residues long. Germline loops: CDR1 LNHNV, CDR2 YYDKDF (reference sequence). V was pared by 8 bases and J by 5 bases, with 6 bases of the junction left unmatched. The DNA of the CDR3 is TGTGCCACCTCTAGGGACAGGGGACACGAGCAGTACTTC. Translating it yields CATSRDRGHEQYF. Using reference TRBV15 and TRBJ2-7 for the parts outside the CDR3, the full variable domain is DAMVIQNPRYQVTQFGKPVTLSCSQTLNHNVMYWYQQKSSQAPKLLFHYYDKDFNNEADTPDNFQSRRPNTSFCFLDIRSPGLGDTAMYLCATSRDRGHEQYFGPGTRLTVT.

This clonotype qualifies as medium-sized (0.01 to 0.1%). The DNA is left out, because the CDR3 cannot be placed on it with certainty; the CDR3 is given as TCRdb lists it. The V call is TRBV21-1, the J call TRBJ2-7; TRBD2, the table's D call, was not compared with the DNA. TRBV21-1 is recorded as a pseudogene. Including both end residues, the CDR3 is 16 amino acids long. The CDR3 protein is CASSKVASGISYEQYF.

This clonotype showed up many times. This chain links TRBV6-6 with TRBJ2-7, with TRBD1 identical over 8 bases. V lost 8 bases, J lost 0 bases, and 3 bases stayed unmatched. The CDR3 spans 13 residues. Looked up from germline, CDR1 is MNHNY and CDR2 is SVGAGI (reference sequence). This chain's CDR3 is CASGDRGSYEQYF. The CDR3 nucleotides read TGTGCCAGCGGCGACAGGGGCTCCTACGAGCAGTACTTC.

This clonotype appeared a few times. The V and J genes are TRBV7-9 and TRBJ2-1, with TRBD2 matching over 13 bases. With 7 bases clipped from V and 2 bases from J, the junction kept 5 bases outside the gene matches. The CDR3 extends over 16 amino acids. CDR1 is SEHNR, CDR2 FQNEAQ, per germline (reference sequence). The CDR3 is CASINGLAGAYNEQFF. For the CDR3, the DNA is TGTGCCAGCATCAACGGACTAGCGGGGGCCTACAATGAGCAGTTCTTC.

This clonotype was found many times. This chain connects TRBV12-3 or TRBV12-4 to TRBJ2-1, with 10 bases fitting TRBD1. The CDR3 contains 15 residues. V was clipped by 1 base and J by 6 bases; unmatched bases: 3. The CDR3 is CASSLGTGGTNEQFF. The DNA of the CDR3 is TGTGCCAGCAGTTTAGGGACAGGGGGAACCAATGAGCAGTTCTTC.

This clonotype was recorded at least ten times. The gene calls are TRBV30 and TRBJ1-3; D remains ambiguous. The germline gives CDR1 GTSNPN, CDR2 SVGIG (reference sequence). Trimming shortened V by 3 bases and J by 6 bases, and 6 bases separated the two germline ends. The CDR3 spans 11 residues. The CDR3 spells CAWSTTNTIYF. The CDR3, as DNA: TGTGCCTGGAGCACGACAAACACCATATATTTT.

This clonotype has only a few counts. The J gene is TRBJ2-3, the V gene TRBV7-9; TRBD1 matches 7 bases. This CDR3 contains 15 residues. Germline-derived CDR1 and CDR2 are SEHNR and FQNEAQ (reference sequence). Trimming removed 5 bases from V and 5 bases from J; junction bases left unmatched: 10. The CDR3 is CASSQTGYLIDTQYF. CDR3 nucleotides: TGTGCCAGCAGCCAGACAGGGTATTTGATAGATACGCAGTATTTT.

The table lists this clonotype with many counts. The V call is TRBV7-2, the J call TRBJ2-7; TRBD2 is a possible D gene (7 bases). V lost 5 bases, J lost 3 bases, and 17 bases lay in between. Germline values: CDR1 SGHTA, CDR2 FQGNSA. The CDR3 is 15 amino acids. The CDR3 protein is CASSQGRGTFYEQYF. The CDR3 DNA is TGTGCCAGCAGCCAAGGGAGGGGGACTTTCTACGAGCAGTACTTC.

This clonotype was seen ten or more times. The CDR3 nucleotides read TGTGCCAGCTCACCCGGGACAGGGGTATTCGCAGATACGCAGTATTTT. Protein: CASSPGTGVFADTQYF. The J gene is TRBJ2-3, the V gene TRBV18; 10 positions match TRBD1. This CDR3 is 16 amino acids long. Losses at the gene ends were 3 bases for V and 4 bases for J; bases not matched to a gene: 7. The V gene's germline CDR1 is KGHSH and CDR2 LQKENI. Together with reference TRBV18 and TRBJ2-3, the CDR3 gives the full variable domain: NAGVMQNPRHLVRRRGQEARLRCSPMKGHSHVYWYRQLPEEGLKFMVYLQKENIIDESGMPKERFSAEFPKEGPSILRIQQVVRGDSAAYFCASSPGTGVFADTQYFGPGTRLTVL.

This clonotype has ten or more counts. This sequence joins TRBV19 and TRBJ2-2; D uncertain. The CDR3 covers 13 residues. V was trimmed by 9 bases and J by 2 bases, leaving 10 bases between them. Germline V gene sequence: CDR1 LNHDA, CDR2 SQIVND (reference sequence). The CDR3 sequence: CASRKANTGELFF. CDR3 nucleotide sequence: TGTGCCAGCCGAAAAGCTAACACCGGGGAGCTGTTTTTT.

This clonotype was counted many times. This sequence joins TRBV15 and TRBJ1-5; D perhaps matches TRBD1 (6 bases). The CDR3 runs 15 residues. Trimming took 1 base from V and 8 from J, leaving 15 bases between them. Germline-derived CDR1 and CDR2 are LNHNV and YYDKDF (reference sequence). CDR3 sequence (DNA): TGTGCCACCAGCAGAGGGAACAGGGACTCTGAGCCCCAGCATTTT. Translating gives CATSRGNRDSEPQHF.

The chain couples TRBV9 to TRBJ2-5; D is ambiguous. This CDR3 is 11 amino acids long. Trimming cost V 3 bases and J 2 bases, with 2 bases left between them. Germline V gene data show CDR1 as SGDLS and CDR2 as YYNGEE. The CDR3, as DNA: TGTGCCAGCAGCGGTCAAGAGACCCAGTACTTC. Amino acid sequence: CASSGQETQYF.

The V gene is TRBV18, the J gene TRBJ2-1, with 7 bases fitting TRBD1. From germline, CDR1 is KGHSH and CDR2 LQKENI. The CDR3 sequence is 16 residues long. The junction had 9 bases not matched to a gene; V was cut back by 1 base and J by 6 bases. CDR3: CASSPRPGGLGNEQFF. CDR3 in DNA: TGTGCCAGCTCACCACGGCCAGGGGGTTTAGGCAATGAGCAGTTCTTC.

This clonotype was counted many times. This rearrangement joins TRBV10-1 to TRBJ1-6; TRBD1 agrees at 8 bases. Germline V CDR1 and CDR2: WNHNN, SYGVQD (reference sequence). The junction had 9 bases not matched to a gene; V was cut back by 5 bases and J by 6 bases. CDR3 length: 16 residues. In DNA, the CDR3 is TGCGCCAGCAGTTGGGACGGGGGACAGGTTAATTCACCCCTCCACTTT. Translated: CASSWDGGQVNSPLHF.

This clonotype was seen repeatedly, ten times or more. This chain links TRBV2 with TRBJ1-5; perhaps TRBD1 as D (6 bases). The CDR3 has 15 amino acids. Germline CDR1 and CDR2: SNHLY and FYNNEI. V shed 4 bases and J shed 1 base, with 11 bases lying between them. This CDR3 is CASSVGQLSNQPQHF. The CDR3 nucleotides are TGTGCCAGCAGTGTAGGACAGTTGAGCAATCAGCCCCAGCATTTT.

This clonotype was seen many times. The chain's CDR3 is CASRPSFRVSTDTQYF. The DNA of the CDR3 is TGTGCCAGCAGACCTTCTTTCAGGGTCAGCACAGATACGCAGTATTTT. This rearrangement joins TRBV7-9 to TRBJ2-3; TRBD1 might be the D (5 bases). The CDR3 contains 16 residues. Germline CDR1 is SEHNR and CDR2 is FQNEAQ (reference sequence). V lost 6 bases and J 0 bases, leaving 16 bases between the germline ends.

This clonotype was seen ten or more times. J is TRBJ1-2 and V is TRBV4-2; D is possibly TRBD1 (6 bases). This CDR3 comprises 14 residues. The ends were cut back, 4 bases at V and 7 bases at J, with 16 bases in the middle. Germline assignment: CDR1 LGHNA and CDR2 YNFKEQ. The CDR3 DNA follows: TGTGCCAGCAGCCCTTCGGAACAGGGAAGTGGCTACACCTTC. It encodes CASSPSEQGSGYTF.

V gene TRBV11-3 combines with J gene TRBJ2-2; maybe TRBD2 (6 bases). The CDR3 contains 15 residues. Germline values: CDR1 SGHNT, CDR2 YENEEA. The V and J ends lost 5 bases and 4 bases respectively, with 14 bases between them. As DNA, the CDR3 is TGTGCCAGCAGCCCCCGACTAGTCGGCACCGGGGAGCTGTTTTTT. This codes for CASSPRLVGTGELFF.

This clonotype was recorded many times. The chain uses TRBV7-9 and TRBJ1-1; D call uncertain. Germline V CDR1 and CDR2: SEHNR, FQNEAQ (reference sequence). Trimming cost V 7 bases and J 0 bases, with 9 bases left between them. There are 13 residues in the CDR3. The CDR3 bases are TGTGCCAGCATGTGGCAGGTGAACACTGAAGCTTTCTTT. Translating gives CASMWQVNTEAFF.